Below, one TCR beta chain is given with its context. This entry belongs to a study of blood T cell repertoires in COVID-19. Measured with immunoSEQ multiplex PCR; TCRdb has only the in-frame clones, and not every one. The sample records around 140,000 clones, approximately 84% being singletons. The CDR3 consists of 13 residues. The germline CDR1 and CDR2 sequences are SNHLY and FYNNEI. The trim removed 10 bases at V and 2 bases at J, leaving 5 bases unmatched. Sequencing used PBMCs or T cells enriched from blood (not recorded which). V and J are TRBV2 and TRBJ2-3; 8 bases are a match to TRBD2. This TCR came from a woman aged 45-65 years with acute COVID-19. The CDR3 loop is CANQRENTDTQYF. The CDR3 DNA sequence: TGTGCCAACCAGCGGGAGAACACAGATACGCAGTATTTT.